The entry below describes one TCR beta chain. Germline lookup yields CDR1 SGHRS and CDR2 YFSETQ. The CDR3 runs 19 residues. The ends lost 1 base at V and 0 bases at J; junction bases unmatched: 11. Sequencing was performed with immunoSEQ multiplex PCR; in TCRdb, only in-frame clones are kept and a portion is missing. The data show approximately 710,000 clones, with less than 95% seen just once and 30% to 40% held by the top ten. These data are taken from a study of shared clonotypes between healthy human individuals. The chain employs TRBV5-1 and TRBJ1-1; TRBD1 aligns across 11 bases. Sequencing was performed on memory CD8+ T cells from PBMCs. Described subset: CD45RO+ cells pooled with CCR7-negative TemRA cells. The sequence was obtained from a man between 18 and 29 years old in good health. Some clones in this sample may be carry-over from other donors' samples. CDR3 nucleotide sequence: TGCGCCAGCAGCTTGATTTCGGGGACAGGGGGGTTCGTGAACACTGAAGCTTTCTTT. Protein: CASSLISGTGGFVNTEAFF.